These T cell receptor beta chains were read from a single sample in a study of shared clonotypes between healthy human individuals. Method: immunoSEQ multiplex PCR; TCRdb's copy keeps in-frame clones and lacks some. The table lists approximately 590,000 clones, over 95% of them singletons, with around 0.11% in the top ten. The sequencing sample was made of naive CD8+ T cells sorted from blood. These receptor sequences come from a woman in her 30s in good health. Both conserved end residues are part of each CDR3. A D gene is named only where the DNA matches it firmly. Expanded clones are given a class, and other clones once, few, many or no size at all.

abundance: -
j_gene: TRBJ2-1
v_gene: TRBV6-1
d_gene: -
CDR3aa: CASSELGSRPYNEQFF
CDR3nt: TGTGCCAGCAGTGAATTAGGGTCTAGACCGTACAATGAGCAGTTCTTC

abundance: -
j_gene: TRBJ2-1
v_gene: TRBV25-1
d_gene: -
CDR3aa: CASSEGGGRRFF
CDR3nt: TGTGCCAGCAGTGAGGGAGGGGGGCGTCGGTTCTTC

abundance: once
j_gene: TRBJ2-7
v_gene: TRBV6-1
d_gene: TRBD2
CDR3aa: CASSEYLAGGGVLLLYEQYF
CDR3nt: TGTGCCAGCAGTGAATATTTGGCGGGAGGCGGGGTACTACTACTTTACGAGCAGTACTTC

abundance: once
j_gene: TRBJ2-2
v_gene: TRBV7-9
d_gene: -
CDR3aa: CASSSYHRVGTGELFF
CDR3nt: TGTGCCAGCAGCTCCTACCACAGGGTGGGGACCGGGGAGCTGTTTTTT

abundance: once
j_gene: TRBJ1-5
v_gene: TRBV2
d_gene: -
CDR3aa: CASSDGTTGNQPQHF
CDR3nt: TGTGCCAGCAGTGACGGGACTACTGGCAATCAGCCCCAGCATTTT

abundance: -
j_gene: TRBJ2-7
v_gene: TRBV2
d_gene: TRBD1
CDR3aa: CATLRTGIYEQYF
CDR3nt: TGTGCCACCTTAAGGACAGGGATCTACGAGCAGTACTTC

abundance: -
j_gene: TRBJ2-5
v_gene: TRBV30
d_gene: TRBD1
CDR3aa: CAWSGDRGELRETQYF
CDR3nt: TGTGCCTGGAGTGGCGACAGGGGGGAATTACGGGAGACCCAGTACTTC

abundance: -
j_gene: TRBJ2-3
v_gene: TRBV9
d_gene: -
CDR3aa: CASSVSMGPRLGTDTQYF
CDR3nt: TGTGCCAGCAGCGTATCAATGGGACCCCGGTTGGGCACAGATACGCAGTATTTT

abundance: once
j_gene: TRBJ2-7
v_gene: TRBV11-2
d_gene: TRBD1
CDR3aa: CASSSNRGTYEQYF
CDR3nt: TGTGCCAGCAGCTCCAACAGGGGAACCTACGAGCAGTACTTC

abundance: -
j_gene: TRBJ2-3
v_gene: TRBV5-6
d_gene: -
CDR3aa: CASHREYTSDTQYF
CDR3nt: TGTGCCAGCCACCGGGAGTATACATCAGATACGCAGTATTTT

abundance: few
j_gene: TRBJ2-2
v_gene: TRBV30
d_gene: -
CDR3aa: CAWSGVTGEAGELFF
CDR3nt: TGTGCCTGGAGTGGGGTTACAGGGGAGGCCGGGGAGCTGTTTTTT

abundance: -
j_gene: TRBJ1-2
v_gene: TRBV10-2
d_gene: -
CDR3aa: CASSDSDRITNYGYTF
CDR3nt: TGCGCCAGCAGTGATTCCGACAGGATAACTAACTATGGCTACACCTTC

abundance: once
j_gene: TRBJ2-2
v_gene: TRBV2
d_gene: -
CDR3aa: CASSPQDFVTGELFF
CDR3nt: TGTGCCAGCAGTCCTCAGGACTTCGTCACCGGGGAGCTGTTTTTT

abundance: -
j_gene: TRBJ2-7
v_gene: TRBV25-1
d_gene: -
CDR3aa: CASSDSGTGYEQYF
CDR3nt: TGTGCCAGCAGTGACTCCGGGACGGGCTACGAGCAGTACTTC

abundance: -
j_gene: TRBJ1-5
v_gene: TRBV4-1
d_gene: -
CDR3aa: CASSQGPTASSNQPQHF
CDR3nt: TGCGCCAGCAGCCAAGGTCCGACAGCGAGTAGCAATCAGCCCCAGCATTTT

abundance: -
j_gene: TRBJ2-2
v_gene: TRBV6-5
d_gene: -
CDR3aa: CASTETLISGELFF
CDR3nt: TGTGCCAGCACAGAGACACTTATTAGCGGGGAGCTGTTTTTT

abundance: -
j_gene: TRBJ1-6
v_gene: TRBV27
d_gene: TRBD1
CDR3aa: CASSFGQGASPLHF
CDR3nt: TGTGCCAGCAGTTTCGGACAGGGAGCTTCACCCCTCCACTTT

abundance: -
j_gene: TRBJ1-1
v_gene: TRBV4-1
d_gene: -
CDR3aa: CASSQDPVNTEAFF
CDR3nt: TGCGCCAGCAGCCAAGATCCGGTGAACACTGAAGCTTTCTTT

abundance: -
j_gene: TRBJ2-7
v_gene: TRBV6-9
d_gene: -
CDR3aa: CASSSFYEQYF
CDR3nt: TGTGCCAGCAGTTCTTTCTACGAGCAGTACTTC

abundance: -
j_gene: TRBJ1-3
v_gene: TRBV28
d_gene: -
CDR3aa: CASSETSSGNTIYF
CDR3nt: TGTGCCAGCAGCGAGACAAGCTCTGGAAACACCATATATTTT

abundance: -
j_gene: TRBJ2-4
v_gene: TRBV11-2
d_gene: -
CDR3aa: CASNLGGLAKNIQYF
CDR3nt: TGTGCCAGCAATCTAGGGGGTCTAGCCAAAAACATTCAGTACTTC

abundance: -
j_gene: TRBJ2-3
v_gene: TRBV30
d_gene: -
CDR3aa: CAWSVTGPDTQYF
CDR3nt: TGTGCCTGGAGTGTAACGGGGCCAGATACGCAGTATTTT

abundance: -
j_gene: TRBJ1-2
v_gene: TRBV6-1
d_gene: -
CDR3aa: CASSELSAYYGYTF
CDR3nt: TGTGCCAGCAGTGAATTGTCTGCCTACTATGGCTACACCTTC

abundance: -
j_gene: TRBJ2-7
v_gene: TRBV14
d_gene: -
CDR3aa: CASSQEGRPFYEQYF
CDR3nt: TGTGCCAGCAGCCAAGAAGGGAGGCCGTTCTACGAGCAGTACTTC

abundance: few
j_gene: TRBJ2-7
v_gene: TRBV19
d_gene: TRBD1
CDR3aa: CAVGTGYEQYF
CDR3nt: TGTGCCGTCGGGACAGGGTACGAGCAGTACTTC

abundance: -
j_gene: TRBJ2-2
v_gene: TRBV10-2
d_gene: TRBD2
CDR3aa: CASSPLAGVGINTGELFF
CDR3nt: TGCGCCAGCAGTCCACTAGCGGGAGTCGGGATTAACACCGGGGAGCTGTTTTTT

abundance: -
j_gene: TRBJ1-5
v_gene: TRBV27
d_gene: -
CDR3aa: CASSLRSGGNQPQHF
CDR3nt: TGTGCCAGCAGTTTACGCAGCGGGGGCAATCAGCCCCAGCATTTT

abundance: -
j_gene: TRBJ2-1
v_gene: TRBV4-1
d_gene: TRBD2
CDR3aa: CASSQELLAGGEQFF
CDR3nt: TGCGCCAGCAGCCAAGAACTCCTAGCGGGAGGTGAGCAGTTCTTC

abundance: -
j_gene: TRBJ2-7
v_gene: TRBV18
d_gene: TRBD1
CDR3aa: CASSPLARTGVDEQYF
CDR3nt: TGTGCCAGCTCACCTCTAGCCCGGACAGGGGTGGACGAGCAGTACTTC

abundance: -
j_gene: TRBJ2-4
v_gene: TRBV20-1
d_gene: -
CDR3aa: CSGTMENIQYF
CDR3nt: TGCAGTGGTACGATGGAGAACATTCAGTACTTC

abundance: -
j_gene: TRBJ1-1
v_gene: TRBV20-1
d_gene: -
CDR3aa: CSARSGAEAFF
CDR3nt: TGCAGTGCGCGATCAGGGGCTGAAGCTTTCTTT

abundance: -
j_gene: TRBJ1-3
v_gene: TRBV28
d_gene: -
CDR3aa: CASSLFFRRSDTIYF
CDR3nt: TGTGCCAGCAGTTTATTTTTCAGGCGGTCAGACACCATATATTTT

abundance: -
j_gene: TRBJ2-1
v_gene: TRBV2
d_gene: -
CDR3aa: CASSEDQRYYNEQFF
CDR3nt: TGTGCCAGCAGTGAAGATCAAAGGTACTACAATGAGCAGTTCTTC

abundance: -
j_gene: TRBJ2-7
v_gene: TRBV9
d_gene: TRBD2
CDR3aa: CASSLGLLAGGYEQYF
CDR3nt: TGTGCCAGCAGCCTTGGGTTACTAGCGGGAGGGTACGAGCAGTACTTC

abundance: -
j_gene: TRBJ2-3
v_gene: TRBV10-3
d_gene: TRBD2
CDR3aa: CAISEPTSGRSTDTQYF
CDR3nt: TGTGCCATCAGTGAGCCGACTAGCGGGAGAAGCACAGATACGCAGTATTTT

abundance: -
j_gene: TRBJ1-1
v_gene: TRBV7-2
d_gene: -
CDR3aa: CASSLVPQMNTEAFF
CDR3nt: TGTGCCAGCAGCTTAGTCCCCCAGATGAACACTGAAGCTTTCTTT

abundance: once
j_gene: TRBJ1-2
v_gene: TRBV4-1
d_gene: TRBD1
CDR3aa: CASSQGQSSNYGYTF
CDR3nt: TGCGCCAGCAGCCAGGGACAGTCTTCTAACTATGGCTACACCTTC

abundance: -
j_gene: TRBJ1-1
v_gene: TRBV28
d_gene: -
CDR3aa: CASRIQGRNTEAFF
CDR3nt: TGTGCCAGCAGAATACAGGGTCGGAACACTGAAGCTTTCTTT

abundance: -
j_gene: TRBJ2-1
v_gene: TRBV4-1
d_gene: TRBD2
CDR3aa: CASSQNPTSGSYNEQFF
CDR3nt: TGCGCCAGCAGCCAAAACCCAACTAGCGGGTCCTACAATGAGCAGTTCTTC

abundance: -
j_gene: TRBJ1-4
v_gene: TRBV28
d_gene: -
CDR3aa: CASSSGRTATNEKLFF
CDR3nt: TGTGCCAGCAGTTCAGGGAGGACCGCTACTAATGAAAAACTGTTTTTT

abundance: -
j_gene: TRBJ2-5
v_gene: TRBV28
d_gene: -
CDR3aa: CASSLIGGVEETQYF
CDR3nt: TGTGCCAGCAGTTTAATCGGCGGGGTGGAGGAGACCCAGTACTTC

abundance: -
j_gene: TRBJ2-3
v_gene: TRBV6-6
d_gene: -
CDR3aa: CASSYSEDTQYF
CDR3nt: TGTGCCAGCAGTTACTCCGAAGATACGCAGTATTTT

abundance: -
j_gene: TRBJ1-1
v_gene: TRBV19
d_gene: -
CDR3aa: CASKTGSWTEAFF
CDR3nt: TGTGCCAGTAAGACGGGGAGTTGGACTGAAGCTTTCTTT

abundance: -
j_gene: TRBJ2-7
v_gene: TRBV4-1
d_gene: TRBD1
CDR3aa: CASSQVFGQLGQDYEQYF
CDR3nt: TGCGCCAGCAGCCAAGTGTTCGGGCAACTAGGACAGGACTACGAGCAGTACTTC

abundance: -
j_gene: TRBJ1-1
v_gene: TRBV15
d_gene: -
CDR3aa: CATRGLLTFF
CDR3nt: TGTGCCACTCGGGGCCTGCTGACTTTCTTT

abundance: -
j_gene: TRBJ1-2
v_gene: TRBV7-8
d_gene: -
CDR3aa: CASSFGRKKESGYTF
CDR3nt: TGTGCCAGCAGCTTTGGCAGGAAGAAAGAGTCTGGCTACACCTTC

abundance: -
j_gene: TRBJ1-6
v_gene: TRBV2
d_gene: -
CDR3aa: CASSESLPTAGRMTLHF
CDR3nt: TGTGCCAGCAGTGAATCACTGCCGACGGCGGGGCGTATGACCCTCCACTTT

abundance: -
j_gene: TRBJ2-7
v_gene: TRBV11-2
d_gene: -
CDR3aa: CASSLSTAYEQYF
CDR3nt: TGTGCCAGCAGCTTAAGCACGGCCTACGAGCAGTACTTC